In its sample, the clone carrying this TCR beta chain was seen a few times. Antigen: not known. From RNA transcripts, TCR beta CDR3 regions were amplified. TCR CDR3 regions were first amplified by RT-PCR with HTBI primers. Using its own MiXCR run on the multiplex PCR reads, TCRdb lists one record per CDR3 protein. The sample shows some 530,000 distinct CDR3 sequences, around a fifth of them seen only once. The CDR3 is 16 residues long. The V and J ends lost 0 bases and 2 bases, in that order; junction bases with no gene match: 3. CDR1 KGHSH and CDR2 LQKENI come from the germline V gene. This sample is drawn from a study of T cells in Graves' hyperthyroidism and ophthalmopathy. Thyroid ultrasound and orbital computed tomography, with clinical symptoms and serum thyroxine and TRAb, informed diagnoses. Study findings and constraints: In validation, the model predicted ophthalmopathy. These predictions came a median 6.5 months before onset. The authors' 13 V-J model separated ophthalmopathy from stable hyperthyroidism.

The clonotype was recovered from a woman aged 70 to 79 with Graves' ophthalmopathy. The chain recombines TRBV18 with TRBJ1-1; 10 nucleotides line up with TRBD1. The specimen was blood. The CDR3 is CASSPPGQGTNTEAFF. In DNA, the CDR3 is TGTGCCAGCTCACCACCGGGACAGGGGACCAACACTGAAGCTTTCTTT.